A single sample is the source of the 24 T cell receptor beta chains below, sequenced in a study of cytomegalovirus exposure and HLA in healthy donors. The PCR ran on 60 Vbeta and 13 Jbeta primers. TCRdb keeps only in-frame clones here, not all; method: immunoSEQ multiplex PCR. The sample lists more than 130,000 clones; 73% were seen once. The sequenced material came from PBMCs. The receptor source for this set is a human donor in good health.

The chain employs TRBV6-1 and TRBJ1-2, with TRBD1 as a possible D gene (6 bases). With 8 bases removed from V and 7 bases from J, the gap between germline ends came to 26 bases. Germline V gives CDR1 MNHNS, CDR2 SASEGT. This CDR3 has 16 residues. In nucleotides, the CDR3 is TGTGCCAGCCGTGGGGACCGGACAGCCGGTATGTGTGGCTACACCTTC. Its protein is CASRGDRTAGMCGYTF.

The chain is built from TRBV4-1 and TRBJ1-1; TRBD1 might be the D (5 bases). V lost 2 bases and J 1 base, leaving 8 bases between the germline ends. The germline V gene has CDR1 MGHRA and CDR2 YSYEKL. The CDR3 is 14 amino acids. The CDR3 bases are TGCGCCAGCAGCCAAAAGACAGCGAACACTGAAGCTTTCTTT. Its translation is CASSQKTANTEAFF.

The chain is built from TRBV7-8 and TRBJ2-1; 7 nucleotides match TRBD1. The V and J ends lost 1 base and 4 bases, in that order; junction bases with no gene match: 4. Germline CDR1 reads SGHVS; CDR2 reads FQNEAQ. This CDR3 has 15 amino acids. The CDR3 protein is CASSLEGTVYNEQFF. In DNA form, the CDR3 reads TGTGCCAGCAGCTTAGAAGGGACAGTTTACAATGAGCAGTTCTTC.

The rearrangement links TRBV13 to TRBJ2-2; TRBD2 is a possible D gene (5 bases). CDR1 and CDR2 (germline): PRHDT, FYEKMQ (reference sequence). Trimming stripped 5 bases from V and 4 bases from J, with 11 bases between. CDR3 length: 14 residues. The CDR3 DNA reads TGTGCCAGCAGCGCCGGAGGTACCACCGGGGAGCTGTTTTTT. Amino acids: CASSAGGTTGELFF.

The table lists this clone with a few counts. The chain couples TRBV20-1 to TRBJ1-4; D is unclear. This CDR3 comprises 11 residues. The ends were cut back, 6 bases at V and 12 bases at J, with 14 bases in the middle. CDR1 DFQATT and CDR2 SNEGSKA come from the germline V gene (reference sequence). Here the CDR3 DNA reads TGCAGTGCCTCTAACGCGGAGGAACTGTTTTTT. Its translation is CSASNAEELFF.

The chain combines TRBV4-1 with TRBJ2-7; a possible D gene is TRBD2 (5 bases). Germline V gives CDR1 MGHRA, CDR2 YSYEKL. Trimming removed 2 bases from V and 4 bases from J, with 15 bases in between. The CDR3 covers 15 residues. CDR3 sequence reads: CASSQLALPGYEQYF. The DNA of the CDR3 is TGCGCCAGCAGCCAACTAGCCCTTCCGGGTTACGAGCAGTACTTC.

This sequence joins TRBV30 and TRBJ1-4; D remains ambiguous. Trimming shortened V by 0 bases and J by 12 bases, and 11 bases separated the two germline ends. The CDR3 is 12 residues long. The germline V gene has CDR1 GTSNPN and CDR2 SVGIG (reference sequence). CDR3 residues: CAWSVTRRELFF. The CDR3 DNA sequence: TGTGCCTGGAGTGTGACCCGGCGGGAACTGTTTTTT.

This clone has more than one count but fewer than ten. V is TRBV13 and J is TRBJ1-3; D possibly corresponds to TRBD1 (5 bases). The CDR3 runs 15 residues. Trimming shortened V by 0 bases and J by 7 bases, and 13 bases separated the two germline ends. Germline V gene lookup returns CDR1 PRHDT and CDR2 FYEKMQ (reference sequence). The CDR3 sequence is CASSLGGAGVNTIYF. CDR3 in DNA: TGTGCCAGCAGCTTAGGGGGAGCGGGGGTCAACACCATATATTTT.

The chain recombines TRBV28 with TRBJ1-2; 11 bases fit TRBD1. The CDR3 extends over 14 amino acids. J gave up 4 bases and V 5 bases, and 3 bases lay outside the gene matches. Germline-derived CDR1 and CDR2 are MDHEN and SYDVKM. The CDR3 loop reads CASSQGQGGYGYTF. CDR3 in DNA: TGTGCCAGCAGTCAGGGACAGGGGGGCTATGGCTACACCTTC.

CDR3 coding DNA: TGTGCCTGGAGGCGGACAGGGGTTGGAAACACCATATATTTT. This gives the protein CAWRRTGVGNTIYF. J is TRBJ1-3 and V is TRBV30; TRBD1 agrees at 9 bases. Losses at the gene ends were 3 bases for V and 3 bases for J; bases not matched to a gene: 3. Germline CDR1 and CDR2: GTSNPN and SVGIG (reference sequence). CDR3 length equals 14 residues.

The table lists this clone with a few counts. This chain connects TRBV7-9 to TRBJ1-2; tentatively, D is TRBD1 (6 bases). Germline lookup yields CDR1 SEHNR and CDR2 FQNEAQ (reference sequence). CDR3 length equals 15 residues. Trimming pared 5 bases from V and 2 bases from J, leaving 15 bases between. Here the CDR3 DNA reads TGTGCCAGCAGCCCTTCGGGGGGGCCGAACTATGGCTACACCTTC. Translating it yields CASSPSGGPNYGYTF.

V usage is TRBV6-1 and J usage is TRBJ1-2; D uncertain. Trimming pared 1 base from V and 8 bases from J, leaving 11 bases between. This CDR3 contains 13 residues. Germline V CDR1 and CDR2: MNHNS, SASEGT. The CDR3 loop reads CASSEVEVAGYTF. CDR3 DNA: TGTGCCAGCAGTGAAGTTGAAGTCGCGGGCTACACCTTC.

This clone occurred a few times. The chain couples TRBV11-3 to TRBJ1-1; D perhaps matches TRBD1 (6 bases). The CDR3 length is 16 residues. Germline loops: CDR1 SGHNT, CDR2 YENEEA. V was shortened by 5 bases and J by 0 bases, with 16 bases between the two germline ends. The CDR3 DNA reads TGTGCCAGCAGCCTCAGGGGCCAGCATTTGAACACTGAAGCTTTCTTT. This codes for CASSLRGQHLNTEAFF.

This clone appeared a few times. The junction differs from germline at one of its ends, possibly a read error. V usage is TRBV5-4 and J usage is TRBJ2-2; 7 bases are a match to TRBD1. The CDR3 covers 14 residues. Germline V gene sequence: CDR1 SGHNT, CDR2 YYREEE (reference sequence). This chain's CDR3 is CASGLQGYAGELFF. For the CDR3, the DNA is TGTGCCAGCGGCTTACAGGGGTATGCCGGGGAGCTGTTTTTT.

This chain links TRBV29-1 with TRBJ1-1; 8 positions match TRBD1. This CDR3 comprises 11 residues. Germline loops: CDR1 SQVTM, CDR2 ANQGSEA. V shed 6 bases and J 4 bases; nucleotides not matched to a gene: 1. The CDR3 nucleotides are TGCAGCGTCGACAGGGGCACTGAAGCTTTCTTT. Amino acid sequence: CSVDRGTEAFF.

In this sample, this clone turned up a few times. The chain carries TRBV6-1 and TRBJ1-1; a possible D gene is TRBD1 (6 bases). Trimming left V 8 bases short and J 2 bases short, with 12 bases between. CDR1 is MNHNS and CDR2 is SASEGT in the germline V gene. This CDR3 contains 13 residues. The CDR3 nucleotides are TGTGCCAGCCCCGGACAGATTAACACTGAAGCTTTCTTT. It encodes CASPGQINTEAFF.

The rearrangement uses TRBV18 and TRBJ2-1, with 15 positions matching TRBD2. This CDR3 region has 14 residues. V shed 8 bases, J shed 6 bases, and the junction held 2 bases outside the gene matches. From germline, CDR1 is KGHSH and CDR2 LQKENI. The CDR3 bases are TGTGCCAGCCCGGGACTAGCGGGAGGCAATGAGCAGTTCTTC. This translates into CASPGLAGGNEQFF.

CDR3 DNA: TGTGCCATCAGTGAGGATTCAGCGGGCTCTAACAATGAGCAGTTCTTC. Protein product: CAISEDSAGSNNEQFF. The V and J genes are TRBV10-3 and TRBJ2-1, with a possible D match to TRBD2 (6 bases). The V gene's germline CDR1 is ENHRY and CDR2 SYGVKD. The germline V and J ends were trimmed by 2 bases and 5 bases, with 16 bases remaining between them. The CDR3 length is 16 residues.

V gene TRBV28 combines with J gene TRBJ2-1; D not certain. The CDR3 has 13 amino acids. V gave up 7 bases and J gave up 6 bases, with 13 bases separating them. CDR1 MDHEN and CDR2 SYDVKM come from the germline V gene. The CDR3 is CASTLYTGNEQFF. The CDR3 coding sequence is TGTGCCAGCACACTTTATACGGGCAATGAGCAGTTCTTC.

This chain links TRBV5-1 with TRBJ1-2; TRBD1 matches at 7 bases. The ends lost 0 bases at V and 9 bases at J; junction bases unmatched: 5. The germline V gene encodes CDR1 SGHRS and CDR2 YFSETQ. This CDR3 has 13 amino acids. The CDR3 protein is CASSLARTGSYTF. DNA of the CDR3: TGCGCCAGCAGCTTGGCCAGGACAGGAAGCTACACCTTC.

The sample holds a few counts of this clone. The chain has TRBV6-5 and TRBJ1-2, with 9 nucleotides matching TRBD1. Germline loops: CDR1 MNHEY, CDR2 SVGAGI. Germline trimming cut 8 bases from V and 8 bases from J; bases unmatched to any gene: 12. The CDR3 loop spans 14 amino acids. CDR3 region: CASWKTGTGKGYTF. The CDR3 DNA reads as TGTGCCAGCTGGAAAACCGGGACAGGGAAGGGCTACACCTTC.

The CDR3, as DNA: TGTGCCAGCAGCTCCCGGGGACGGGACACCTCCTACAATGAGCAGTTCTTC. Translating gives CASSSRGRDTSYNEQFF. The chain joins TRBV11-2 to TRBJ2-1, with D maybe TRBD1 (6 bases). This CDR3 comprises 17 residues. Germline loops: CDR1 SGHAT, CDR2 FQNNGV. The germline V and J ends were trimmed by 4 bases and 0 bases, with 16 bases remaining between them.

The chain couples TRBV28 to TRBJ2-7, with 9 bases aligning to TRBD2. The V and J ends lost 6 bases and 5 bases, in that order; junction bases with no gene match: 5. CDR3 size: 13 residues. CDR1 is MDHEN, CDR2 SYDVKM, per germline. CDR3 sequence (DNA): TGTGCCAGCAGGCCAGGGACTAGCAACGAGCAGTACTTC. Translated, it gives CASRPGTSNEQYF. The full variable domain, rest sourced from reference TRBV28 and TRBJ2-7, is DVKVTQSSRYLVKRTGEKVFLECVQDMDHENMFWYRQDPGLGLRLIYFSYDVKMKEKGDIPEGYSVSREKKERFSLILESASTNQTSMYLCASRPGTSNEQYFGPGTRLTVT.

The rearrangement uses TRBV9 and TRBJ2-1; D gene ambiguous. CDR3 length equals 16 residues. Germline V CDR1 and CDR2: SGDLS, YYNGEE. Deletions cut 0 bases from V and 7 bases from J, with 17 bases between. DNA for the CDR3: TGTGCCAGCAGCGTAGATTCGGTGGGCATTGGTAATGAGCAGTTCTTC. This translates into CASSVDSVGIGNEQFF.